These 9 T cell receptor beta chains came from one sample sequenced in a study of T-cell reconstitution after alpha-beta-depleted transplantation in children. Unique molecular identifiers were built into the TCRbeta library. TCRdb analysed the PCR reads with MiXCR anew, one entry per CDR3 protein. The sample shows approximately 500,000 distinct CDR3 sequences, more than 20% of them seen only once. The sequenced sample was PBMCs, obtained before TCRalphabeta/CD19-depleted stem cell transplant. The receptors were sampled from a boy younger than two with Wiskott-Aldrich syndrome, due to receive a stem cell transplant.

Concerning this clonotype: At one of its ends the junction is not consistent with the germline gene, which may arise from a read error. This chain uses TRBV28 with TRBJ2-1; D gene unclear. This CDR3 is built from 11 residues. CDR1 and CDR2 (germline): MDHEN, SYDVKM. CDR3 in amino acids: CASSSLPPPGF. CDR3 coding DNA: TGTGCCAGCAGTTCCCTCCCTCCGCCTGGGTTC.

CDR3 residues: CSARTQNEQFF. DNA for the CDR3: TGCAGTGCCAGGACTCAGAATGAGCAGTTCTTC. This chain connects TRBV20-1 to TRBJ2-1, with D perhaps TRBD2 (5 bases). The V end lost 6 bases, the J end lost 7 bases, and 10 bases lay between the germline ends. Germline CDR1 reads DFQATT; CDR2 reads SNEGSKA (reference sequence). The CDR3 is made up of 11 amino acids.

This clonotype was counted between two and nine times. This chain uses TRBV10-3 with TRBJ2-7; a possible D gene is TRBD1 (8 bases). There are 15 residues in the CDR3. V lost 8 bases, J lost 0 bases, and 17 bases lay in between. Germline CDR1 is ENHRY and CDR2 is SYGVKD. This CDR3 reads CAIGGDRLSSYEQYF. The CDR3 DNA sequence: TGTGCCATCGGGGGGGACAGGCTGAGCTCCTACGAGCAGTACTTC.

The CDR3 loop reads CASRLAGGPGEQFF. The CDR3 DNA reads TGCGCCAGCAGACTAGCGGGAGGACCAGGTGAGCAGTTCTTC. V is TRBV5-1 and J is TRBJ2-1, with 12 nucleotides matching TRBD2. This CDR3 is 14 amino acids long. CDR1 and CDR2 (germline): SGHRS, YFSETQ. J gave up 9 bases and V 5 bases, and 6 bases lay outside the gene matches.

The chain combines TRBV12-3 or TRBV12-4 with TRBJ2-1; TRBD2 aligns across 9 bases. With V trimmed by 10 bases and J by 0 bases, 7 bases remained unmatched. The length of the CDR3 is 15 residues. The CDR3 bases are TGTGCCACCTTAGCGGGAGCCCTCTCCTACAATGAGCAGTTCTTC. Translated: CATLAGALSYNEQFF.

The chain recombines TRBV4-2 with TRBJ2-3; D is possibly TRBD2 (5 bases). Looked up from germline, CDR1 is LGHNA and CDR2 is YNFKEQ. The ends were cut back, 0 bases at V and 8 bases at J, with 9 bases in the middle. The CDR3 spans 13 residues. The CDR3 DNA reads TGTGCCAGCAGCCAAGATCCGGCGGGTACGCAGTATTTT. Its translation: CASSQDPAGTQYF.

This chain links TRBV5-1 with TRBJ1-4, with TRBD1 as a possible D gene (5 bases). The V and J ends lost 4 bases and 6 bases respectively, with 13 bases between them. The CDR3 has 14 amino acids. Looked up from germline, CDR1 is SGHRS and CDR2 is YFSETQ. CDR3 in amino acids: CASSIGGNHEKLFF. CDR3 nucleotides: TGCGCCAGCAGCATCGGGGGTAACCATGAAAAACTGTTTTTT.

The gene calls are TRBV29-1 and TRBJ2-3; the D gene is possibly TRBD2 (6 bases). Germline V CDR1 and CDR2: SQVTM, ANQGSEA. The CDR3 length is 14 residues. Trimming stripped 4 bases from V and 1 base from J, with 12 bases between. The CDR3 spells CSVGRREGTDTQYF. The DNA of the CDR3 is TGCAGCGTTGGACGGCGGGAAGGCACAGATACGCAGTATTTT.

The J gene is TRBJ1-1, the V gene TRBV5-4, with D perhaps TRBD1 (5 bases). V lost 4 bases to trimming and J lost 1 base, with 14 bases between them. Germline CDR1 SGHNT, CDR2 YYREEE (reference sequence). This CDR3 is 15 amino acids long. CDR3 nucleotides: TGTGCCAGCAGCCCTAGGGGTCCAGGGAACACTGAAGCTTTCTTT. Translation: CASSPRGPGNTEAFF.